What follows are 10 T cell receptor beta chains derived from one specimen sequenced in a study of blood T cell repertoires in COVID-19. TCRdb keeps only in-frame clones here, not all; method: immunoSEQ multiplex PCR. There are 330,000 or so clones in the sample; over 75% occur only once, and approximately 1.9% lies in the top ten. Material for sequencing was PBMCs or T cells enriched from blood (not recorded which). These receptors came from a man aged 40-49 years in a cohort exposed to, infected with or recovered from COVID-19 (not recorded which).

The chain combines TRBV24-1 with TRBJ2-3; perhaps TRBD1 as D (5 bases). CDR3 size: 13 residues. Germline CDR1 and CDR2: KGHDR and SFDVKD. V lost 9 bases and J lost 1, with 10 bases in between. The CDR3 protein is CATSQGGTDTQYF. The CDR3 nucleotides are TGTGCCACCTCCCAGGGCGGCACAGATACGCAGTATTTT.

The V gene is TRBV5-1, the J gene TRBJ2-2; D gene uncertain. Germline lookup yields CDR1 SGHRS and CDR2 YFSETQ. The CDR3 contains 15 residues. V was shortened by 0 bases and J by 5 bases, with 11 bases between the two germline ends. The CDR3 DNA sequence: TGCGCCAGCAGCTTGGTTAGCTCTGGAACCGGGGAGCTGTTTTTT. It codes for CASSLVSSGTGELFF.

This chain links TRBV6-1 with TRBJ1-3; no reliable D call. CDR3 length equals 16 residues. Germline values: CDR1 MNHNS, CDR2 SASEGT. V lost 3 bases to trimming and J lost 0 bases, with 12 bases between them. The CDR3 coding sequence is TGTGCCAGCAGTGAGCTCCAGGCGAGCTCTGGAAACACCATATATTTT. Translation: CASSELQASSGNTIYF.

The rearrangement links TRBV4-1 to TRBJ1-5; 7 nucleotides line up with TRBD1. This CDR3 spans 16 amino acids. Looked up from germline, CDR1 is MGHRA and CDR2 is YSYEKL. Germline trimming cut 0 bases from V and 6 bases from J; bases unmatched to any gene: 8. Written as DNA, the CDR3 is TGCGCCAGCAGCCAAGAAGGCAGGGGGACGGCTCAGCCCCAGCATTTT. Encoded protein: CASSQEGRGTAQPQHF.

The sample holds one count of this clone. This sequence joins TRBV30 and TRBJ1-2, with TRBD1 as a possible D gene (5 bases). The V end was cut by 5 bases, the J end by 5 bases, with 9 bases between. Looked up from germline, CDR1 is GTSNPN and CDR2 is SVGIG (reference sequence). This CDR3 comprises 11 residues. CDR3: CAWQRQYGYTF. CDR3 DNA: TGTGCCTGGCAAAGACAGTATGGCTACACCTTC.

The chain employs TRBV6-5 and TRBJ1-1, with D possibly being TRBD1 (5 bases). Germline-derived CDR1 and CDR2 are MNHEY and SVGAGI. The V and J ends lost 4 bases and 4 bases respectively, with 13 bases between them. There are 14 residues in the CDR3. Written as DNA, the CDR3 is TGTGCCAGCAGTTCTCGACGGGGGAGCACTGAAGCTTTCTTT. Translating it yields CASSSRRGSTEAFF.

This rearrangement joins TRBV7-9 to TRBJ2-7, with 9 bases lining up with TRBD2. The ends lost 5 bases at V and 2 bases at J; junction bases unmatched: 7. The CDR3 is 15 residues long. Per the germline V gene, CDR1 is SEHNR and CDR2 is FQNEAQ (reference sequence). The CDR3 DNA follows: TGTGCCAGCAGCCCCTCGGGACTAGCCCCCTACGAGCAGTACTTC. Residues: CASSPSGLAPYEQYF.

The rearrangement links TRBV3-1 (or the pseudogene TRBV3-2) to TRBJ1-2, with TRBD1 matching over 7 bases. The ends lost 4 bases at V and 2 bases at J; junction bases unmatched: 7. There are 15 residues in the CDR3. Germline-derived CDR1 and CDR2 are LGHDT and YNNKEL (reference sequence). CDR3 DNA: TGTGCCAGCAGCCCCCGACAGGGAAGGAACTATGGCTACACCTTC. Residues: CASSPRQGRNYGYTF.

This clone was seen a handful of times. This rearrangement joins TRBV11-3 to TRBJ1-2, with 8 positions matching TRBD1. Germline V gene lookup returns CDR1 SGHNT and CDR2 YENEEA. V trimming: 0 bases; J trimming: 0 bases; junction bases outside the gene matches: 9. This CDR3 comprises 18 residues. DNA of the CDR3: TGTGCCAGCAGCTTAGATGTGACAGGGGAGGTGACTAACTATGGCTACACCTTC. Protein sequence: CASSLDVTGEVTNYGYTF.

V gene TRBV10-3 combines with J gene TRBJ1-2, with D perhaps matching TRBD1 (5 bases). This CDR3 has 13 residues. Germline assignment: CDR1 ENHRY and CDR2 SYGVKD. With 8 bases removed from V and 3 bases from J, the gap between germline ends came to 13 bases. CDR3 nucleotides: TGTGCCATCTCTCCCACAGGAGACTATGGCTACACCTTC. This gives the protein CAISPTGDYGYTF.